These T cell receptor beta chains were read from a single sample in a study of T-cell memory formation after mild COVID-19. TCRdb reprocessed the 5' RACE reads via MiXCR and lists one record per CDR3 protein. The top ten hold about 7.5% of the sample, which has 550,000 to 700,000 distinct CDR3 sequences, around 16% seen once. The sequenced sample consisted of PBMCs or a T cell subset sorted from them (not recorded which). These receptor sequences come from an adult woman who had mild COVID-19 (a few samples of this study predate the infection). Cell type and time point are not known. The CDR3 runs from the conserved cysteine through the conserved F or W. The D gene is left open where the match is weak. Part of the rows lack a size; the others show once, few, many or a class for expanded clones.

TRBJ2-7,many,TRBV7-9,-,TGTGCCAGCAGCTTCGACAGGAGCTCCTACGAGCAGTACTTC,CASSFDRSSYEQYF
TRBJ2-3,-,TRBV7-9,-,TGTGCCAGCAGCCTAAAAGGCGGGTGGGGGTCTGGCGCTACAGATACGCAGTATTTT,CASSLKGGWGSGATDTQYF
TRBJ2-7,few,TRBV29-1,TRBD1,TGCAGCGTTGAAAAGGGGGCGGGCTACGAGCAGTACTTC,CSVEKGAGYEQYF
TRBJ2-2,few,TRBV12-3/TRBV12-4,-,TGTGCCAGCAGTTTCAGTGTGATTTTAAACCGGGCCGGGGAGCTGTTTTTT,CASSFSVILNRAGELFF
TRBJ2-3,-,TRBV20-1,TRBD2,TGCAGTGCTAGAGGCCCGGGGGGGACAGATACGCAGTATTTT,CSARGPGGTDTQYF
TRBJ1-2,-,TRBV5-1,TRBD1,TGCGCCAGCAGTTCCGGGACAGGGAACTATGGCTACACCTTC,CASSSGTGNYGYTF
TRBJ1-5,-,TRBV4-1,-,TGCGCCAGCAGCCAAGTCTGGGGCAGGGAGCCCCAGCATTTT,CASSQVWGREPQHF
TRBJ1-2,-,TRBV12-3/TRBV12-4,-,TGTGCCAGCAGTTATCGTCGTGACTCGTCTGGCTACACCTTC,CASSYRRDSSGYTF
TRBJ2-3,-,TRBV3-1,-,TGTGCCAGCAGCTTCCGACAGCCCACAGATACGCAGTATTTT,CASSFRQPTDTQYF
TRBJ2-2,few,TRBV4-2,-,TGTGCCAGCAGCCAATTTAGCAGTAACACCGGGGAGCTGTTTTTT,CASSQFSSNTGELFF
TRBJ2-5,-,TRBV7-2,TRBD1,TGTGCCAGCAGCTTAGCCCGTTTAGGGGTTTCGGGACAGGGGGCTAGAAAGACCCAGTACTTC,CASSLARLGVSGQGARKTQYF
TRBJ2-7,-,TRBV12-3/TRBV12-4,TRBD1,TGTGCCAGCAGGCAGACAGGGGGCGGCTACGAGCAGTACTTC,CASRQTGGGYEQYF
TRBJ1-5,-,TRBV7-3,-,TGTGCCAGCAGCCCATCTCCCGATCAGCCCCAGCATTTT,CASSPSPDQPQHF
TRBJ2-1,-,TRBV6-5,-,TGTGCCAGCAGTTACGGGGGAGAGTCCTACAATGAGCAGTTCTTC,CASSYGGESYNEQFF
TRBJ2-2,-,TRBV4-1,-,TGCGCCAGCAGCCCGGGCCCCGAGGGGCACACCGGGGAGCTGTTTTTT,CASSPGPEGHTGELFF
TRBJ2-3,-,TRBV15,-,TGTGCCACCAGCAGAGATGGCGGGACAGATACGCAGTATTTT,CATSRDGGTDTQYF
TRBJ2-3,-,TRBV5-1,TRBD2,TGCGCCAGCAGCTTTTTAGCGGGAGCCGGCACAGATACGCAGTATTTT,CASSFLAGAGTDTQYF
TRBJ2-7,many,TRBV5-1,-,TGCGCCAGCAGCCCTAGGGCCGGGGGCTTCACTACGGGGCAGTACTTC,CASSPRAGGFTTGQYF
TRBJ1-1,-,TRBV6-5,-,TGTGCCAGCAGTTACCGTCCACAGTCGAACACTGAAGCTTTCTTT,CASSYRPQSNTEAFF
TRBJ1-2,-,TRBV5-1,-,TGCGCCAGCAGCTTAGGACCCGACAGGGGCTACACCTTC,CASSLGPDRGYTF
TRBJ2-5,-,TRBV12-5,-,TGTGCTAGTGGTTTGGGCGAGGCCCGGATGCGGGAGACCCAGTACTTC,CASGLGEARMRETQYF
TRBJ1-5,-,TRBV7-8,-,TGTGCCAGCAGCGGGATTCGGAATCAGCCCCAGCATTTT,CASSGIRNQPQHF
TRBJ1-5,-,TRBV20-1,-,TGCAGTGCCGCGGGGAGTGAAAGGGGCAATCAGCCCCAGCATTTT,CSAAGSERGNQPQHF
TRBJ1-5,-,TRBV7-2,-,TGTGCCAGCAGCTCGAGTCTTTCTCCGAATCAGCCCCAGCATTTT,CASSSSLSPNQPQHF
TRBJ2-7,few,TRBV18,-,TGTGCCAGCTCACCGCCCCCAGGGGCCCTCTCCTACGAGCAGTACTTC,CASSPPPGALSYEQYF
TRBJ1-5,-,TRBV9,-,TGTGCCAGCAGCGTAGGGGGGCTTGGCAATCAGCCCCAGCATTTT,CASSVGGLGNQPQHF